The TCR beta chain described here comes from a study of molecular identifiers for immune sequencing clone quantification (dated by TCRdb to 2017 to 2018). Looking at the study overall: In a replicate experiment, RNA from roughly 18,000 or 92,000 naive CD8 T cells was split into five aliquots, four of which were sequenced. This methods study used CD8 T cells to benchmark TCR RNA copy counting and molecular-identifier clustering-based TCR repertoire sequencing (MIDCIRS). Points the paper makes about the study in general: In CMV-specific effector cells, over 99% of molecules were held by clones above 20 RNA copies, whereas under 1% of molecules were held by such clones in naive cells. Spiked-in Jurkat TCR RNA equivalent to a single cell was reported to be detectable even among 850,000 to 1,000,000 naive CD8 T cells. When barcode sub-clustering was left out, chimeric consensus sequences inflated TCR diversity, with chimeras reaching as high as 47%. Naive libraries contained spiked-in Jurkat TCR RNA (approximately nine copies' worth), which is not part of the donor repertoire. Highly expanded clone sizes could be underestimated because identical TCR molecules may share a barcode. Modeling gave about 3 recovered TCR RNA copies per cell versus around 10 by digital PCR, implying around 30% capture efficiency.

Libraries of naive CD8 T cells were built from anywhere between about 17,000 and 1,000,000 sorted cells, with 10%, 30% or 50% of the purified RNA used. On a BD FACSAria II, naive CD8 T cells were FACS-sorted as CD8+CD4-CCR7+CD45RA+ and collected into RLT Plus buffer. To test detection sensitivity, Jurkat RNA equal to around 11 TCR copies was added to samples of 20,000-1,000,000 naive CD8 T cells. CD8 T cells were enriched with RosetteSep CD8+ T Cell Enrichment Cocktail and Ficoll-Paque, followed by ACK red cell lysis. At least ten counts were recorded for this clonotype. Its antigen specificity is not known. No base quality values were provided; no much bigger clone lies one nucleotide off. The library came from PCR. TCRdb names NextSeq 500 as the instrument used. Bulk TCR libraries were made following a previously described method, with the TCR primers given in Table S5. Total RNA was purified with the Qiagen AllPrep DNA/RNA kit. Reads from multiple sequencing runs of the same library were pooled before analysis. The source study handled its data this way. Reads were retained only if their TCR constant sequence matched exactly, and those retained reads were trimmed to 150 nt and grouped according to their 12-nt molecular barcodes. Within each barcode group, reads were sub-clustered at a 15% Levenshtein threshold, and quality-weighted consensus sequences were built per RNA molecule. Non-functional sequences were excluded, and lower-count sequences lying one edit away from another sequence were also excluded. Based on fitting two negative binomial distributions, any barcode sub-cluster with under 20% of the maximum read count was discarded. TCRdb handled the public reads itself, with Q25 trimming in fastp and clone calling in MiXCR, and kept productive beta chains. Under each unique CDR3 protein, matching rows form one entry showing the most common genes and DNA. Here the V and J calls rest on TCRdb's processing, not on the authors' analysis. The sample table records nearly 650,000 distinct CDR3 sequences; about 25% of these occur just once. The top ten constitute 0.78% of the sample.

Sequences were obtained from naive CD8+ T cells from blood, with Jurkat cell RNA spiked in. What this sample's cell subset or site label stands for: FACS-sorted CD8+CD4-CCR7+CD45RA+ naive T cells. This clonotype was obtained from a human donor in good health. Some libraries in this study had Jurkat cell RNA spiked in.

The CDR3: CSAVGGRTSSGNTIYF. DNA sequence: TGCAGCGCCGTCGGGGGCAGAACGTCCTCTGGAAACACCATATATTTT. The rearrangement joined TRBV29-1 to TRBJ1-3, and TRBD1 may be the D gene, going by 6 matching bases. The germline V gene encodes CDR1 SQVTM and CDR2 ANQGSEA. Trimming takes 7 bases from V and 0 bases from J, and the germline ends sit 19 bases apart. Measured from the cysteine to the phenylalanine, the CDR3 is 16 residues long. This entry keeps only the CDR3 DNA: 48 bases, framed from base 1.